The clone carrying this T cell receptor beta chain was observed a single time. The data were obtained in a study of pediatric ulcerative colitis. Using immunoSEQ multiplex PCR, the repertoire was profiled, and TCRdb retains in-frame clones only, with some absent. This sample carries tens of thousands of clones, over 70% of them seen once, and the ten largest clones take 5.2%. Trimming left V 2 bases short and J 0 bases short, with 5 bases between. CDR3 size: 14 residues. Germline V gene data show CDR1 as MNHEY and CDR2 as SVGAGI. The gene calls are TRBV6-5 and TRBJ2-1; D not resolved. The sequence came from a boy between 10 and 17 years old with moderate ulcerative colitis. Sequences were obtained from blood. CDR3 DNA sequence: TGTGCCAGCAGTTACAGAAGCTCCTACAATGAGCAGTTCTTC. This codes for CASSYRSSYNEQFF.